This T cell receptor beta chain was recovered during a study of naive and memory T cell subsets. Effector memory cells were sorted as CD45RA-CD27-, EMRA cells as CD45RA+CD27-. There are many counts of this clonotype. Its antigen is still unknown. This CDR3 has 14 amino acids. The V end was cut by 1 base, the J end by 0 bases, with 5 bases between. Germline V gives CDR1 LGHNA, CDR2 YSLEER. An equimolar mix of two oligonucleotides served as the beta constant-region primer for TRBC1 and TRBC2. TCRdb re-analysed the UMI-ligation and nested PCR reads in MiXCR, keeping a single row per CDR3 protein. This table has tens of thousands of distinct CDR3 sequences, about 10% appearing once. Study conclusions and caveats: Clonotypes are single alpha or beta chains, not paired receptors. The power law exponent of TCR abundance differed between naive and memory cells.

Sequencing was done on a sample of effector memory CD4+ T cells from blood. The subset denotes: effector memory, CD45RA- CD27-. The receptor was isolated from a human donor in good health. V is TRBV4-3 and J is TRBJ2-3; D unclear. CDR3 region: CASSQGASTDTQYF. CDR3 nucleotide sequence: TGCGCCAGCAGCCAAGGGGCTAGCACAGATACGCAGTATTTT.